The 10 T cell receptor beta chains below all came from one sample that was sequenced in a study of blood T cell repertoires in COVID-19. Clones were sequenced by immunoSEQ multiplex PCR, and TCRdb holds only the in-frame ones, with some missing. Among approximately 220,000 clones, around 85% were seen once, and the ten largest hold 18%. The sample taken for sequencing was PBMCs or T cells enriched from blood (not recorded which). These receptors originate from a middle-aged man who had recovered from COVID-19.

In this sample, this clone turned up once. The J gene is TRBJ1-1, the V gene TRBV5-6; D is unresolved. CDR1 is SGHDT, CDR2 YYEEEE, per germline. This CDR3 spans 11 amino acids. Trimming shortened V by 7 bases and J by 3 bases, and 7 bases separated the two germline ends. CDR3 region: CASESDTEAFF. The DNA of the CDR3 is TGTGCCAGCGAATCGGACACTGAAGCTTTCTTT.

As for this clone: Within the sample, other DNA sequences also encode this same CDR3. The CDR3 DNA sequence: TGTGCCAGCAGCCACGGACTAGCGGGAGGCCAAGAGACCCAGTACTTC. Its protein product is CASSHGLAGGQETQYF. V usage is TRBV3-1 (or the pseudogene TRBV3-2) and J usage is TRBJ2-5, with 14 bases aligning to TRBD2. The CDR3 consists of 16 residues. J was trimmed by 1 base and V by 3 bases; bases with no gene match: 1. Per germline, CDR1 LGHDT and CDR2 YNNKEL (reference sequence).

V gene TRBV19 combines with J gene TRBJ2-1; tentatively, D is TRBD2 (6 bases). Trimming stripped 3 bases from V and 8 bases from J, with 8 bases between. The CDR3 loop spans 12 amino acids. Germline V gene lookup returns CDR1 LNHDA and CDR2 SQIVND (reference sequence). The CDR3 DNA is TGTGCCAGTAGTATTGGAGGGTATGAGCAGTTCTTC. Protein product: CASSIGGYEQFF.

The chain couples TRBV4-1 to TRBJ1-5; 9 nucleotides match TRBD1. The V gene's germline CDR1 is MGHRA and CDR2 YSYEKL. The CDR3 has 16 amino acids. V gave up 2 bases and J gave up 4 bases; unmatched junction bases: 6. CDR3 sequence: CASSQPDRGFNQPQHF. Here the CDR3 DNA reads TGCGCCAGCAGCCAACCCGACAGGGGGTTTAATCAGCCCCAGCATTTT.

The gene calls are TRBV13 and TRBJ2-7, with 15 bases lining up with TRBD2. Germline lookup yields CDR1 PRHDT and CDR2 FYEKMQ (reference sequence). The CDR3 has 15 residues. V shed 5 bases, J shed 3 bases, and the junction held 2 bases outside the gene matches. The CDR3 sequence: CASSAGLAGGYEQYF. The CDR3 DNA reads as TGTGCCAGCAGCGCGGGACTAGCGGGAGGCTACGAGCAGTACTTC. The full variable domain, completed using reference TRBV13 and TRBJ2-7, is AAGVIQSPRHLIKEKRETATLKCYPIPRHDTVYWYQQGPGQDPQFLISFYEKMQSDKGSIPDRFSAQQFSDYHSELNMSSLELGDSALYFCASSAGLAGGYEQYFGPGTRLTVT.

This chain connects TRBV11-2 to TRBJ2-7; 9 bases map to TRBD1. V lost 4 bases to trimming and J lost 6 bases; unmatched junction nucleotides: 10. The CDR3 has 15 residues. Germline assignment: CDR1 SGHAT and CDR2 FQNNGV. This CDR3 reads CASSSFTGGRVEQYF. The CDR3 nucleotides are TGTGCCAGCAGCTCATTTACAGGGGGCCGAGTCGAGCAGTACTTC.

V is TRBV5-1 and J is TRBJ2-5; TRBD1 aligns across 8 bases. Germline CDR1 and CDR2: SGHRS and YFSETQ. CDR3 length equals 15 residues. Trimming took 4 bases from V and 5 from J; bases not matched to a gene: 10. The CDR3 is CASSGTGNRGETQYF. Here the CDR3 DNA reads TGCGCCAGCAGCGGGACAGGAAACAGGGGGGAGACCCAGTACTTC.

The gene calls are TRBV5-4 and TRBJ1-6; 10 positions match TRBD1. Germline V gene lookup returns CDR1 SGHNT and CDR2 YYREEE (reference sequence). The length of the CDR3 is 16 residues. V lost 4 bases and J lost 8; bases outside the gene matches: 9. The CDR3 here is CASSRDRGSGDSPLHF. Here the CDR3 DNA reads TGTGCCAGCAGCCGGGACAGGGGATCCGGGGATTCACCCCTCCACTTT.

This clone was seen a single time. The chain carries TRBV6-4 and TRBJ1-2; D remains ambiguous. The CDR3 covers 15 residues. The V gene lost 1 base and the J gene lost 4 bases, with 13 bases spanning the gap. CDR1 MRHNA and CDR2 SNTAGT come from the germline V gene. The CDR3 coding sequence is TGTGCCAGCAGTGACTTGAGGGCAATCTCCTATGGCTACACCTTC. Translating gives CASSDLRAISYGYTF.

This clone has just a few counts. This sequence joins TRBV19 and TRBJ2-2, with 9 positions matching TRBD2. Germline CDR1 and CDR2: LNHDA and SQIVND (reference sequence). Germline trimming cut 10 bases from V and 1 base from J; bases unmatched to any gene: 10. The CDR3 consists of 16 residues. CDR3 region: CATSPWTSENTGELFF. The CDR3 nucleotides read TGTGCCACCTCACCCTGGACTAGCGAGAACACCGGGGAGCTGTTTTTT.